Detailed here is one TCR beta chain. What it binds is not known. Clones were sequenced by immunoSEQ multiplex PCR, and TCRdb holds only the in-frame ones, with some missing. The sample comprises over 55,000 clones, over 90% of which are singletons, and around a sixth rests with the top ten. The data belong to a study of OX40 agonist ivuxolimab in advanced cancers. On the study more broadly: At just under 85% male, the cohort had a mean age of around 56 years, ranging from about 23 to 80. Study observations and caveats: On average, CD8+ T cells showed a greater number of expanded clones than CD4+.

At cycle 4 day 1, cycle 7 day 1, and baseline, blood was sampled. CDR3 length equals 15 residues. CDR1 is SGHTS and CDR2 is YDEGEE in the germline V gene. The ends lost 0 bases at V and 1 base at J; junction bases unmatched: 0. The source of this sequence is an adult with an advanced solid tumor such as melanoma, head and neck, liver or kidney cancer. The chain links TRBV5-8 to TRBJ2-3; 9 bases are a match to TRBD2. Specimen: CD4+ or CD8+ T cells sorted from blood, collected in a trial of the OX40 agonist ivuxolimab. CDR3 DNA: TGTGCCAGCAGCTTGGGGACTAGCGGCACAGATACGCAGTATTTT. This codes for CASSLGTSGTDTQYF.